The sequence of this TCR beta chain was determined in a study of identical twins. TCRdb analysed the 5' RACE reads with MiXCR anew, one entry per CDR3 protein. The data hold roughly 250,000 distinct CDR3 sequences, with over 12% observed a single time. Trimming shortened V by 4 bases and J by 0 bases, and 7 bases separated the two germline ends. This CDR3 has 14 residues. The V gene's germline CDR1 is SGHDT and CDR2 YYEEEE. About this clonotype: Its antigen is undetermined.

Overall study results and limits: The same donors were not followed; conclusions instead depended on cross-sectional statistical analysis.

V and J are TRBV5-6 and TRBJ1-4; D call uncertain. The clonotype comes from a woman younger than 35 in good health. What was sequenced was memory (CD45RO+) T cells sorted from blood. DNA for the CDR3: TGTGCCAGCAGCCGCATTGCAACTAATGAAAAACTGTTTTTT. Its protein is CASSRIATNEKLFF. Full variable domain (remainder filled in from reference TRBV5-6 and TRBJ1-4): DAGVTQSPTHLIKTRGQQVTLRCSPKSGHDTVSWYQQALGQGPQFIFQYYEEEERQRGNFPDRFSGHQFPNYSSELNVNALLLGDSALYLCASSRIATNEKLFFGSGTQLSVL.